This is a list of T cell receptor beta chains from one sample in a study of blood T cells in healthy people across ages. Each CDR3 protein gets one entry after TCRdb re-called the 5' RACE reads with MiXCR. The sample lists approximately 730,000 distinct CDR3 sequences; 43% were seen once. Sequencing input: blood. The origin of the receptors is a woman aged 60-75 years in good health. Each CDR3 is given with its conserved first and last residue. Fields, in order: clone size, J gene, V gene, D gene, CDR3 protein, CDR3 DNA. The D gene is left open where the match is weak. Size values are once, few and many counts, or a class for expanded clones, and some rows have none.

>-|TRBJ1-1|TRBV10-3|-
CTTSDGSVEAFF
TGTACCACCTCGGACGGTTCCGTTGAAGCTTTCTTT
>-|TRBJ1-3|TRBV7-2|-
CASSSWVHGGEAGNTIYF
TGTGCCAGCAGCTCATGGGTCCATGGGGGGGAAGCTGGAAACACCATATATTTT
>few|TRBJ2-3|TRBV12-5|-
CASGLVPLTGTPTDTQYF
TGTGCTAGTGGTTTGGTACCCCTGACCGGGACCCCCACAGATACGCAGTATTTT
>-|TRBJ2-7|TRBV2|-
CASTTDTYEQYF
TGTGCCAGCACGACAGATACCTACGAGCAGTACTTC
>-|TRBJ1-6|TRBV7-9|-
CASSSDGPWFHF
TGTGCCAGCAGCTCAGACGGACCTTGGTTCCACTTT
>-|TRBJ2-7|TRBV20-1|-
CSASLPGPTYEQYF
TGCAGTGCTAGTCTACCGGGACCCACCTACGAGCAGTACTTC
>many|TRBJ2-7|TRBV28|-
CASSLSLGSYEQYF
TGTGCCAGCAGTTTATCACTCGGCTCCTACGAGCAGTACTTC
>-|TRBJ1-1|TRBV12-3/TRBV12-4|-
CASTRYRETEAFF
TGTGCCAGCACCCGATACAGGGAGACTGAAGCTTTCTTT
>few|TRBJ2-1|TRBV5-1|TRBD2
CASSRALAGVSYNEQFF
TGCGCCAGCAGCCGAGCTCTAGCGGGAGTTTCCTACAATGAGCAGTTCTTC
>-|TRBJ2-5|TRBV18|-
CANSPEFAGALETQYF
TGTGCCAACTCCCCAGAGTTTGCGGGGGCGTTGGAGACCCAGTACTTC
>few|TRBJ2-3|TRBV2|-
CATVPPELTDTQYF
TGTGCCACCGTTCCACCGGAGCTCACAGATACGCAGTATTTT
>-|TRBJ2-1|TRBV7-9|TRBD2
CASGVPSGSAYEQFF
TGTGCCAGCGGCGTACCTAGCGGGAGTGCGTATGAGCAGTTCTTC
>once|TRBJ2-1|TRBV7-2|-
CASSSGWLDEQFF
TGTGCCAGCAGCTCAGGGTGGTTGGATGAGCAGTTCTTC
>-|TRBJ2-3|TRBV5-1|TRBD1
CASSLVVSTGSDTQYF
TGCGCCAGCAGCTTGGTCGTGTCGACAGGGTCAGATACGCAGTATTTT
>-|TRBJ2-5|TRBV19|-
CASSGQGEETQYF
TGTGCCAGTAGTGGACAAGGAGAAGAGACCCAGTACTTC
>few|TRBJ1-1|TRBV7-3|-
CASKLQGNTEAFF
TGTGCCAGCAAATTACAGGGTAACACTGAAGCTTTCTTT
>-|TRBJ2-6|TRBV29-1|-
CSVGLQSRSVSGANVLTF
TGCAGCGTTGGGTTACAGAGCAGGTCCGTTTCTGGGGCCAACGTCCTGACTTTC
>few|TRBJ2-1|TRBV12-3/TRBV12-4|TRBD2
CASSLAGGSEQFF
TGTGCCAGCAGTTTAGCGGGGGGGTCTGAGCAGTTCTTC
>-|TRBJ2-6|TRBV7-9|TRBD1
CASSYWDSYSGANVLTF
TGTGCCAGCAGCTACTGGGACAGTTACTCTGGGGCCAACGTCCTGACTTTC
>-|TRBJ1-6|TRBV5-1|TRBD1
CASSSNPAGQGGSPLHF
TGCGCCAGCAGCTCCAACCCCGCCGGACAGGGAGGATCACCCCTCCACTTT
>-|TRBJ2-7|TRBV5-1|-
CASSFSSRQETYEQYF
TGCGCCAGCAGCTTCAGTTCACGACAGGAGACCTACGAGCAGTACTTC
>few|TRBJ1-4|TRBV30|-
CAWSVRYTREKLFF
TGTGCCTGGAGTGTAAGGTACACGAGGGAAAAACTGTTTTTT
>-|TRBJ2-7|TRBV6-2/TRBV6-3|-
CASSKAPSRMSYNEQYF
TGTGCCAGCAGCAAGGCGCCGAGTCGGATGTCCTACAATGAGCAGTACTTC
>few|TRBJ2-7|TRBV28|-
CASKGSLRTQSSYEQYF
TGTGCCAGCAAGGGGAGCTTACGGACTCAAAGCTCCTACGAGCAGTACTTC
>few|TRBJ1-2|TRBV5-1|-
CASNLGAAGYTF
TGCGCCAGCAACCTTGGGGCAGCCGGCTACACCTTC